Sequencing of this TCR beta chain was carried out in a study of control samples from healthy donors and cancer patients. Repertoires were generated with immunoSEQ multiplex PCR, while TCRdb's copy carries only in-frame clones and drops some. Among some 410,000 clones listed, more than 80% were seen once. Unmatched junction bases numbered 5, after V lost 3 bases and J lost 1 base. The germline V gene has CDR1 SEHNR and CDR2 FQNEAQ (reference sequence). This CDR3 has 16 amino acids. This TCR was recovered from a man aged 35 to 55 with head and neck cancer. This chain links TRBV7-9 with TRBJ1-4; 7 positions match TRBD1. Source material: PBMCs. For the CDR3, the DNA is TGTGCCAGCAGCTTCGGGACAGTACTAACTAATGAAAAACTGTTTTTT. Its translation: CASSFGTVLTNEKLFF. Full variable domain (missing parts from reference TRBV7-9 and TRBJ1-4): DTGVSQNPRHKITKRGQNVTFRCDPISEHNRLYWYRQTLGQGPEFLTYFQNEAQLEKSRLLSDRFSAERPKGSFSTLEIQRTEQGDSAMYLCASSFGTVLTNEKLFFGSGTQLSVL.